The 20 T cell receptor beta chains in this list originate from one sample, sequenced in a study of T cells in Graves' hyperthyroidism and ophthalmopathy. RNA transcripts provided the source from which TCR beta CDR3 regions were amplified. When the TCR CDR3 underwent first-round RT-PCR, the HTBI primer set was used. TCRdb processed the multiplex PCR reads anew with MiXCR; each CDR3 protein has one entry. The table shows around 580,000 distinct CDR3 sequences, with around 17% occurring only once. Sequences were obtained from blood. These receptors were collected from a woman between 18 and 29 years old with Graves' hyperthyroidism.

V gene TRBV12-3 or TRBV12-4 combines with J gene TRBJ2-1; 10 nucleotides match TRBD2. This CDR3 spans 14 amino acids. Losses at the gene ends were 6 bases for V and 7 bases for J; bases not matched to a gene: 6. CDR3 coding DNA: TGTGCCAGCAGCCCGGAAGCGGGAGGGAATGAGCAGTTCTTC. Translated: CASSPEAGGNEQFF.

This clonotype was counted ten times or more. The CDR3 protein is CSARVLSGASTDTQYF. CDR3 sequence (DNA): TGCAGTGCTAGAGTTTTGTCGGGGGCCAGCACAGATACGCAGTATTTT. The chain recombines TRBV20-1 with TRBJ2-3, with D perhaps being TRBD1 or TRBD2 (6 bases each). This CDR3 comprises 16 residues. V was cut by 1 base and J by 0 bases, with 14 bases left in between. CDR1 and CDR2 from the germline V gene are DFQATT and SNEGSKA (reference sequence).

This clonotype has more than one count but fewer than ten. The rearrangement joins TRBV28 to TRBJ1-2; D not certain. V gave up 5 bases and J gave up 3 bases, with 10 bases separating them. The CDR3 extends over 13 amino acids. Germline V gene lookup returns CDR1 MDHEN and CDR2 SYDVKM. DNA for the CDR3: TGTGCCAGCAGTGAGTCTGGGTACTATGGCTACACCTTC. Its protein product is CASSESGYYGYTF.

This clonotype was counted a few times. The rearrangement joins TRBV20-1 to TRBJ2-7, with D perhaps matching TRBD2 (6 bases). The CDR3 has 16 amino acids. CDR1 DFQATT and CDR2 SNEGSKA come from the germline V gene (reference sequence). Trimming shortened V by 2 bases and J by 1 base, and 18 bases separated the two germline ends. CDR3 bases: TGCAGTGCTAGAAAGGAGGGCAGGGTTGTTTCCTACGAGCAGTACTTC. Residues: CSARKEGRVVSYEQYF.

On this clonotype itself: An end of the junction does not agree with germline; a read error may underlie this. This chain links TRBV6-1 with TRBJ2-7; D gene ambiguous. CDR3 length: 18 amino acids. In germline, CDR1 is MNHNS, CDR2 SASEGT. The CDR3 DNA reads TGTACCAGCAGTCCTCTCAGAAACGTCAAGTCATTACGTGGCGAGCAGTACTTC. Protein sequence: CTSSPLRNVKSLRGEQYF.

The chain links TRBV14 to TRBJ1-1; D is unclear. Trimming shortened V by 4 bases and J by 1 base, and 13 bases separated the two germline ends. This CDR3 spans 15 amino acids. In germline, CDR1 is SGHDN, CDR2 FVKESK. The CDR3 region has the DNA TGTGCCAGCAGCCTCCAAGATCCGTGGAACACTGAAGCTTTCTTT. This codes for CASSLQDPWNTEAFF.

The chain uses TRBV10-1 and TRBJ2-1, with 8 positions matching TRBD2. From germline, CDR1 is WNHNN and CDR2 SYGVQD (reference sequence). This CDR3 region has 14 residues. With 3 bases clipped from V and 8 bases from J, the junction kept 6 bases outside the gene matches. CDR3 in amino acids: CASSDRLAIHEQFF. The CDR3 region has the DNA TGCGCCAGCAGTGATCGACTAGCGATTCATGAGCAGTTCTTC.

This clonotype was observed a few times. The rearrangement joins TRBV18 to TRBJ2-1; D possibly corresponds to TRBD2 (6 bases). This CDR3 region has 12 residues. Looked up from germline, CDR1 is KGHSH and CDR2 is LQKENI. V was trimmed by 4 bases and J by 13 bases, leaving 14 bases between them. CDR3 region: CASSRTAGLQFF. CDR3 DNA: TGTGCCAGCTCACGAACAGCGGGTCTCCAGTTCTTC.

The chain carries TRBV3-1 and TRBJ2-3; TRBD1 might be the D (6 bases). In germline, CDR1 is LGHDT, CDR2 YNNKEL (reference sequence). This CDR3 comprises 16 residues. V dropped 1 base and J dropped 5 bases, with 16 bases sitting between them. CDR3 DNA: TGTGCCAGCAGCCAAGGCCGGACAGCGCGAGGAGATACGCAGTATTTT. As protein: CASSQGRTARGDTQYF.

This clonotype came up a few times. Relative to the germline gene, one junction end is altered; a read error may explain this. The rearrangement joins TRBV12-3 or TRBV12-4 to TRBJ2-7, with 9 bases fitting TRBD1. This CDR3 is 14 amino acids long. This CDR3 reads CASNLNRGPYEQYF. The CDR3 nucleotides read TGTGCCAGCAATTTAAACAGGGGGCCCTACGAGCAGTACTTC.

There are many counts of this clonotype. CDR3 nucleotide sequence: TGTGCCAGCAGGGCCTCGGCGGGGCAGGAAGCTTTCTTT. As protein: CASRASAGQEAFF. V gene TRBV2 combines with J gene TRBJ1-1, with a possible D match to TRBD1 (5 bases). Trimming removed 6 bases at V and 8 bases at J, with 16 bases between. CDR1 is SNHLY and CDR2 is FYNNEI in the germline V gene. The CDR3 has 13 residues.

At least ten counts were recorded for this clonotype. The CDR3 bases are TGTGCCATCAGGGGGACAGAGGACTACGAGCAGTACTTC. Its protein is CAIRGTEDYEQYF. This sequence joins TRBV10-3 and TRBJ2-7; the match to TRBD1 covers 7 bases. The V and J ends lost 6 bases and 3 bases, in that order; junction bases with no gene match: 5. The V gene's germline CDR1 is ENHRY and CDR2 SYGVKD. This CDR3 has 13 residues.

This clonotype has at least ten counts. CDR3 sequence (DNA): TGTGCCAGCAGCCAAGGGGCCGCAGGTCCATCAAGAGGCTACACCTTC. It encodes CASSQGAAGPSRGYTF. The V gene is TRBV3-1, the J gene TRBJ1-2; D gene unclear. The CDR3 runs to 16 residues. Per germline, CDR1 LGHDT and CDR2 YNNKEL (reference sequence). Deletions cut 1 base from V and 8 bases from J, with 20 bases between.

The rearrangement links TRBV6-1 to TRBJ2-1; TRBD2 matches at 14 bases. With V trimmed by 6 bases and J by 7 bases, 14 bases remained unmatched. Germline CDR1 reads MNHNS; CDR2 reads SASEGT. The CDR3 consists of 18 residues. The CDR3 DNA reads as TGTGCCAGCAGCCCCGGACTAGCGGGAGGAAGATTCTTTAATGAGCAGTTCTTC. Encoded protein: CASSPGLAGGRFFNEQFF.

The CDR3: CASSLAPISTNTGELFF. CDR3 sequence (DNA): TGTGCCAGCAGCTTAGCGCCGATTAGCACAAACACCGGGGAGCTGTTTTTT. V and J are TRBV7-2 and TRBJ2-2, with unresolved D. V dropped 0 bases and J dropped 2 bases, with 13 bases sitting between them. This CDR3 contains 17 residues. Per germline, CDR1 SGHTA and CDR2 FQGNSA.

This clonotype was detected ten times or more. The J gene is TRBJ2-7, the V gene TRBV7-2; 7 nucleotides line up with TRBD2. The V gene's germline CDR1 is SGHTA and CDR2 FQGNSA. The trim removed 1 base at V and 7 bases at J, leaving 7 bases unmatched. This CDR3 has 14 amino acids. The CDR3 is CASSLDRGSGEQYF. CDR3 bases: TGTGCCAGCAGCTTAGATCGCGGGAGCGGTGAGCAGTACTTC. The variable domain in full, completed from reference TRBV7-2 and TRBJ2-7, reads GAGVSQSPSNKVTEKGKDVELRCDPISGHTALYWYRQSLGQGLEFLIYFQGNSAPDKSGLPSDRFSAERTGGSVSTLTIQRTQQEDSAVYLCASSLDRGSGEQYFGPGTRLTVT.

About this clonotype: This may arise from a read error, as a much more abundant clone is one base away. V gene TRBV27 combines with J gene TRBJ2-2; 8 bases match TRBD2. This CDR3 is built from 16 residues. From germline, CDR1 is MNHEY and CDR2 SMNVEV (reference sequence). The CDR3 region has the DNA TGTGCCAGCAGTCTCTGGGCGGGAGGCCTCACCCGGGAGCTGTTTTTT. Translated, it gives CASSLWAGGLTRELFF.

This clonotype has just a few counts. The chain combines TRBV15 with TRBJ1-5; D unresolved. There are 13 residues in the CDR3. V was shortened by 1 base and J by 5 bases, with 6 bases between the two germline ends. Per germline, CDR1 LNHNV and CDR2 YYDKDF (reference sequence). The CDR3 here is CATSRASDQPQHF. The CDR3 region has the DNA TGTGCCACCAGCAGAGCATCGGATCAGCCCCAGCATTTT.

This clonotype was recorded at least ten times. In DNA, the CDR3 is TGTGCCAGCAGCTTAGTAGCGCTTGAGCAGTTCTTC. Its protein is CASSLVALEQFF. The chain uses TRBV11-2 and TRBJ2-1; D might be TRBD2 (5 bases). CDR3 length equals 12 residues. Trimming stripped 1 base from V and 9 bases from J, with 7 bases between. Germline assignment: CDR1 SGHAT and CDR2 FQNNGV.

The chain uses TRBV7-8 and TRBJ2-3; the D call may be TRBD1 or TRBD2 (5 bases each). V was cut by 5 bases and J by 7 bases, with 13 bases left in between. The CDR3 is made up of 13 amino acids. Germline-derived CDR1 and CDR2 are SGHVS and FQNEAQ. This chain's CDR3 is CASSLGTANTQYF. CDR3 DNA: TGTGCCAGCAGCCTAGGGACGGCAAATACGCAGTATTTT.